The 10 T cell receptor beta chains given below trace back to one sample, sequenced in a study of PD-L1 blockade in urothelial cancer. Produced via immunoSEQ multiplex PCR; TCRdb's table is partial and in-frame only. The data contain about 88,000 clones, roughly 90% of them singletons. This sample comprised PBMCs, obtained around atezolizumab (anti-PD-L1) treatment. These TCRs come from a man in his 60s with urothelial cancer.

J is TRBJ2-7 and V is TRBV30, with 9 positions matching TRBD1. The ends lost 0 bases at V and 2 bases at J; junction bases unmatched: 2. The CDR3 extends over 14 amino acids. Germline V gene data show CDR1 as GTSNPN and CDR2 as SVGIG (reference sequence). The CDR3 region is CAWSVGTGPYEQYF. CDR3 nucleotide sequence: TGTGCCTGGAGTGTAGGGACAGGGCCCTACGAGCAGTACTTC.

The J gene is TRBJ2-3, the V gene TRBV5-1; D is possibly TRBD1 (6 bases). CDR1 is SGHRS and CDR2 is YFSETQ in the germline V gene. The V gene lost 0 bases and the J gene lost 6 bases, with 17 bases spanning the gap. The CDR3 has 16 amino acids. The CDR3: CASSLAKTGSGDTQYF. The CDR3 DNA is TGCGCCAGCAGCTTGGCTAAAACAGGGTCGGGGGATACGCAGTATTTT.

The gene calls are TRBV30 and TRBJ2-1; 8 bases map to TRBD2. This CDR3 spans 15 amino acids. The V gene's germline CDR1 is GTSNPN and CDR2 SVGIG (reference sequence). J lost 1 base, V lost 6 bases, and 8 bases had no gene match. The CDR3 DNA is TGTGCCTGCCGAGGGGCTAGCGGGTCCTACAATGAGCAGTTCTTC. It codes for CACRGASGSYNEQFF.

This clone was seen a handful of times. The chain joins TRBV4-2 to TRBJ1-4; D call uncertain. The CDR3 sequence is 15 residues long. Germline values: CDR1 LGHNA, CDR2 YNFKEQ. Trimming cost V 1 base and J 8 bases, with 14 bases left between them. CDR3 coding DNA: TGTGCCAGCAGCCAAGGTGAGTTCGCGAAGGAAAAACTGTTTTTT. It specifies CASSQGEFAKEKLFF.

The V call is TRBV28, the J call TRBJ2-1, with 8 nucleotides matching TRBD1. The V gene end was trimmed by 6 bases and the J gene end by 6 bases; junction bases not matched to a gene: 4. There are 13 residues in the CDR3. Looked up from germline, CDR1 is MDHEN and CDR2 is SYDVKM. The CDR3 nucleotides are TGTGCCAGCAGCCAAACAGGGGGCAATGAGCAGTTCTTC. Protein product: CASSQTGGNEQFF.

The V gene is TRBV7-2, the J gene TRBJ1-2, with D possibly TRBD1 on 5 matching bases. Germline CDR1 and CDR2: SGHTA and FQGNSA. The CDR3 loop spans 13 amino acids. Trimming pared 3 bases from V and 7 bases from J, leaving 12 bases between. The chain's CDR3 is CASSLEGRSGYTF. The DNA for the CDR3 is TGTGCCAGCAGCTTGGAGGGACGATCTGGCTACACCTTC. The whole variable domain, remainder taken from reference TRBV7-2 and TRBJ1-2, is GAGVSQSPSNKVTEKGKDVELRCDPISGHTALYWYRQSLGQGLEFLIYFQGNSAPDKSGLPSDRFSAERTGGSVSTLTIQRTQQEDSAVYLCASSLEGRSGYTFGSGTRLTVV.

CDR3 in amino acids: CASSIGASGGWQETQYF. For the CDR3, the DNA is TGTGCCAGTAGTATAGGGGCTAGCGGGGGGTGGCAAGAGACCCAGTACTTC. V is TRBV19 and J is TRBJ2-5; 11 nucleotides line up with TRBD2. The CDR3 length is 17 residues. The trim removed 1 base at V and 2 bases at J, leaving 6 bases unmatched. The germline CDR1 and CDR2 sequences are LNHDA and SQIVND (reference sequence).

The V call is TRBV6-5, the J call TRBJ1-5, with D unclear. Germline CDR1 reads MNHEY; CDR2 reads SVGAGI. The V end was cut by 2 bases, the J end by 6 bases, with 8 bases between. The CDR3 length is 13 residues. CDR3 bases: TGTGCCAGCAGTTACGCAGAAACTCAGCCCCAGCATTTT. Translation: CASSYAETQPQHF.

V is TRBV20-1 and J is TRBJ2-5; D unresolved. The V gene lost 2 bases and the J gene lost 5 bases, with 6 bases spanning the gap. Germline values: CDR1 DFQATT, CDR2 SNEGSKA (reference sequence). There are 11 residues in the CDR3. The CDR3 nucleotides are TGCAGTGCTAGATCGGAGGAGACCCAGTACTTC. Its protein product is CSARSEETQYF.

This chain connects TRBV5-1 to TRBJ2-1, with D perhaps TRBD1 (5 bases). The CDR3 extends over 13 amino acids. In germline, CDR1 is SGHRS, CDR2 YFSETQ. V lost 4 bases and J lost 9, with 14 bases in between. The CDR3 loop reads CASSQSNQGEQFF. CDR3 nucleotides: TGCGCCAGCAGCCAATCGAACCAGGGTGAGCAGTTCTTC.